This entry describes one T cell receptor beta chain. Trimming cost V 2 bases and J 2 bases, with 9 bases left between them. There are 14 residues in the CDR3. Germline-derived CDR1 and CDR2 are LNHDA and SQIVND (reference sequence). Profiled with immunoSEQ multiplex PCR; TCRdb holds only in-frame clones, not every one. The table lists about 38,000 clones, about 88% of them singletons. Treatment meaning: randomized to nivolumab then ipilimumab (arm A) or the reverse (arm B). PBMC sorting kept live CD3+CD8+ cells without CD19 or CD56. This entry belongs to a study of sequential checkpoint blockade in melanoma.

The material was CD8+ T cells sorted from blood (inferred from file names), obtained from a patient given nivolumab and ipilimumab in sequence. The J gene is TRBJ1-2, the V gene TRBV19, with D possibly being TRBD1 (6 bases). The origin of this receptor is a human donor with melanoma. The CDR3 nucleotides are TGTGCCAGTAGTATACGGGGGGGCAACTATGGCTACACCTTC. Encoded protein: CASSIRGGNYGYTF.